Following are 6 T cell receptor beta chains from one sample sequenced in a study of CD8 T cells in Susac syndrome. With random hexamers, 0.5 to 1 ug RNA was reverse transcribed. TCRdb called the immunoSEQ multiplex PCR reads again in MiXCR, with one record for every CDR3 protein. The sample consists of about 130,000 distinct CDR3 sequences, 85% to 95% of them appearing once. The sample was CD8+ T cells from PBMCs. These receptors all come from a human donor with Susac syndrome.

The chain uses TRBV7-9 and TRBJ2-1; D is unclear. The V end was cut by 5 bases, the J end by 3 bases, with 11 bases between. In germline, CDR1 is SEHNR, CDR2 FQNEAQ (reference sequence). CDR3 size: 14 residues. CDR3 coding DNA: TGTGCCAGCAGCCCGTCGACTGGCTACAATGAGCAGTTCTTC. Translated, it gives CASSPSTGYNEQFF.

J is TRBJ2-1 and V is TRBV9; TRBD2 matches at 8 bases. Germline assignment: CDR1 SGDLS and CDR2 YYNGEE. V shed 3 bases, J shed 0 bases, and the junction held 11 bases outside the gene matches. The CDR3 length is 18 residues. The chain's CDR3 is CASSDSGLATYSYNEQFF. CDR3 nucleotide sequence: TGTGCCAGCAGCGACTCAGGACTAGCCACATACTCCTACAATGAGCAGTTCTTC.

The CDR3 reads CASSVMGPNYGYTF. As DNA, the CDR3 is TGTGCCAGCAGCGTGATGGGGCCTAACTATGGCTACACCTTC. This chain connects TRBV7-9 to TRBJ1-2, with D maybe TRBD1 (5 bases). The germline gives CDR1 SEHNR, CDR2 FQNEAQ (reference sequence). CDR3 length equals 14 residues. V lost 5 bases and J 0 bases, leaving 10 bases between the germline ends.

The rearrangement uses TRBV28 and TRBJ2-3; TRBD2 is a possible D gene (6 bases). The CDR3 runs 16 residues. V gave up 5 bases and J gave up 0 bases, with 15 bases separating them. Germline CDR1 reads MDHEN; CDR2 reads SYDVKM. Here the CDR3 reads CASSGIRDSSTDTQYF. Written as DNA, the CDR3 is TGTGCCAGCAGTGGAATCCGGGACTCCAGCACAGATACGCAGTATTTT. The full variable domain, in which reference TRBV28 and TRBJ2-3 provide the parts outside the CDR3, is DVKVTQSSRYLVKRTGEKVFLECVQDMDHENMFWYRQDPGLGLRLIYFSYDVKMKEKGDIPEGYSVSREKKERFSLILESASTNQTSMYLCASSGIRDSSTDTQYFGPGTRLTVL.

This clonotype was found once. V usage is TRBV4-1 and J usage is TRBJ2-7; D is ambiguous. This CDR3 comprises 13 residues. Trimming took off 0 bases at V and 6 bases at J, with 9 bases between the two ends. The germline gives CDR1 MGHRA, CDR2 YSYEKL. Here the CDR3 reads CASSQDDWGEQYF. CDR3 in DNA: TGCGCCAGCAGCCAAGATGATTGGGGCGAGCAGTACTTC.

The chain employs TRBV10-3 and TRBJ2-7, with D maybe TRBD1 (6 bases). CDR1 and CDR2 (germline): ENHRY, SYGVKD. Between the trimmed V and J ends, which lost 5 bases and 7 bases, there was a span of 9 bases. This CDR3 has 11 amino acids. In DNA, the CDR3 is TGTGCCATCAGTCAGGGGAGTGAGCAGTACTTC. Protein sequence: CAISQGSEQYF.